This TCR beta chain was captured in a study of blood T cell repertoires in COVID-19. Looking at the study overall: Acute and convalescent COVID-19 specimens originated in the United States, Italy and Spain. T cells, B-cell-depleted T cells, or PBMCs supplied cDNA or gDNA.

This CDR3 spans 13 amino acids. Per the germline V gene, CDR1 is SGHRS and CDR2 is YFSETQ. The V and J ends lost 0 bases and 6 bases respectively, with 7 bases between them. Per the original methods: From reference gene primer amplification, estimates of nucleated cell counts were derived. Assay used: immunoSEQ multiplex PCR; TCRdb lists only in-frame clones, some missing. That table is the source of V, J and clone size, and D and trimming were worked out from the DNA. The sample consists of more than 200,000 clones, around 86% of them appearing once. The chain has TRBV5-1 and TRBJ1-5; tentatively, D is TRBD1 (5 bases). The sequence was obtained from a man aged 50-59 years with acute or convalescent COVID-19. The specimen sequenced was peripheral blood. The chain's CDR3 is CASSLVGAQPQHF. CDR3 bases: TGCGCCAGCAGCTTGGTAGGGGCTCAGCCCCAGCATTTT.